The 11 T cell receptor beta chains given below trace back to one sample, sequenced in a study of T cells in Graves' hyperthyroidism and ophthalmopathy. Authors of the study amplified TCR beta CDR3 regions from RNA transcripts. TCR CDR3 regions were first amplified by RT-PCR with HTBI primers. TCRdb fed the multiplex PCR reads into MiXCR, producing one record per CDR3 protein. This sample yields hundreds of thousands of distinct CDR3 sequences, of which 14% to 15% are seen a single time; around a third belongs to the top ten. The specimen was blood. These receptors came from a young woman with Graves' hyperthyroidism.

In this sample, this clonotype turned up many times. The chain links TRBV6-1 to TRBJ2-1; D is ambiguous. This CDR3 has 11 amino acids. V was trimmed by 6 bases and J by 5 bases, leaving 5 bases between them. CDR1 and CDR2 (germline): MNHNS, SASEGT. The CDR3 DNA sequence: TGTGCCAGCAGAAGGGACAATGAGCAGTTCTTC. As protein: CASRRDNEQFF.

This clonotype was detected many times. The chain is built from TRBV28 and TRBJ2-5; D not certain. The length of the CDR3 is 13 residues. Trimming cost V 1 base and J 3 bases, with 6 bases left between them. Germline CDR1 and CDR2: MDHEN and SYDVKM. CDR3 DNA: TGTGCCAGCAGTTTATCTTTAGAAGAGACCCAGTACTTC. This sequence encodes CASSLSLEETQYF. The variable domain in full, completed from reference TRBV28 and TRBJ2-5, reads DVKVTQSSRYLVKRTGEKVFLECVQDMDHENMFWYRQDPGLGLRLIYFSYDVKMKEKGDIPEGYSVSREKKERFSLILESASTNQTSMYLCASSLSLEETQYFGPGTRLLVL.

There are a few counts of this clonotype. The chain carries TRBV4-1 and TRBJ2-2, with 8 positions matching TRBD1. This CDR3 spans 16 amino acids. In germline, CDR1 is MGHRA, CDR2 YSYEKL. The J segment lost 0 bases and the V segment lost 5 bases, leaving 5 bases of the junction unmatched. CDR3 sequence (DNA): TGCGCCAGCAGCTCGATGACAGGGGCGAACACCGGGGAGCTGTTTTTT. Translated, it gives CASSSMTGANTGELFF.

This clonotype was detected ten times or more. The chain employs TRBV10-3 and TRBJ2-1; TRBD2 matches 11 bases. The CDR3 is 17 amino acids. The junction had 13 bases not matched to a gene; V was cut back by 3 bases and J by 9 bases. Germline CDR1 ENHRY, CDR2 SYGVKD. This CDR3 is CAISDRLAGSHLGEQFF. The CDR3 DNA follows: TGTGCCATCAGTGACAGACTAGCGGGAAGTCATCTCGGTGAGCAGTTCTTC.

The rearrangement joins TRBV7-6 to TRBJ1-5; weak D call: TRBD1 (6 bases). CDR3 length: 14 amino acids. Germline V gives CDR1 SGHVS, CDR2 FNYEAQ. Trimming removed 4 bases from V and 1 base from J, with 8 bases in between. CDR3 sequence: CASSSGVSNQPQHF. The CDR3 DNA reads as TGTGCCAGCAGCTCAGGGGTGAGCAATCAGCCCCAGCATTTT. Supplemented by reference TRBV7-6 and TRBJ1-5, the full variable domain reads GAGVSQSPRYKVTKRGQDVALRCDPISGHVSLYWYRQALGQGPEFLTYFNYEAQQDKSGLPNDRFSAERPEGSISTLTIQRTEQRDSAMYRCASSSGVSNQPQHFGDGTRLSIL.

This clonotype was detected ten times or more. J is TRBJ2-1 and V is TRBV27, with D unresolved. The CDR3 has 16 amino acids. Trimming stripped 4 bases from V and 5 bases from J, with 18 bases between. The germline V gene has CDR1 MNHEY and CDR2 SMNVEV (reference sequence). The CDR3 loop is CASSSIIASLDNEQFF. The CDR3 DNA reads TGTGCCAGCAGTTCCATCATAGCAAGCCTTGACAATGAGCAGTTCTTC.

This chain uses TRBV27 with TRBJ2-7; 16 bases align to TRBD2. The CDR3 consists of 16 residues. Germline V gene data show CDR1 as MNHEY and CDR2 as SMNVEV (reference sequence). Losses at the gene ends were 5 bases for V and 5 bases for J; bases not matched to a gene: 6. CDR3 loop: CASSPGTSGRANEQYF. The CDR3 DNA reads as TGTGCCAGCAGTCCCGGGACTAGCGGGAGGGCAAACGAGCAGTACTTC.

This rearrangement joins TRBV28 to TRBJ2-7, with 9 positions matching TRBD1. The V gene end was trimmed by 5 bases and the J gene end by 4 bases; junction bases not matched to a gene: 6. This CDR3 spans 14 amino acids. The germline V gene has CDR1 MDHEN and CDR2 SYDVKM. This CDR3 reads CASSRTGGNYEQYF. DNA of the CDR3: TGTGCCAGCAGTCGCACAGGGGGCAATTACGAGCAGTACTTC.

This clonotype showed up just a few times. This sequence joins TRBV6-2 or TRBV6-3 and TRBJ2-7, with D perhaps TRBD2 (5 bases). This CDR3 is built from 15 residues. The germline V gene encodes CDR1 MNHEY and CDR2 SVGEGT. Trimming took off 7 bases at V and 7 bases at J, with 23 bases between the two ends. The chain's CDR3 is CASTPLLVVPMEQYF. In nucleotides, the CDR3 is TGTGCCAGCACCCCGTTACTAGTTGTGCCTATGGAGCAGTACTTC.

This clonotype occurred a few times. V and J are TRBV6-2 or TRBV6-3 and TRBJ2-7, with 9 positions matching TRBD2. CDR1 and CDR2 from the germline V gene are MNHEY and SVGEGT. The J segment lost 2 bases and the V segment lost 6 bases, leaving 14 bases of the junction unmatched. The CDR3 covers 17 residues. The CDR3 here is CASSLNLYSGSAYEQYF. The CDR3 bases are TGTGCCAGCAGCCTCAATCTCTATAGCGGGAGCGCCTACGAGCAGTACTTC.

The rearrangement joins TRBV12-3 or TRBV12-4 to TRBJ2-2; D unresolved. V dropped 5 bases and J dropped 5 bases, with 9 bases sitting between them. This CDR3 is 13 amino acids long. CDR3 nucleotides: TGTGCCAGCAGTCCCTGGGCAACCGGGGAGCTGTTTTTT. Translation: CASSPWATGELFF.